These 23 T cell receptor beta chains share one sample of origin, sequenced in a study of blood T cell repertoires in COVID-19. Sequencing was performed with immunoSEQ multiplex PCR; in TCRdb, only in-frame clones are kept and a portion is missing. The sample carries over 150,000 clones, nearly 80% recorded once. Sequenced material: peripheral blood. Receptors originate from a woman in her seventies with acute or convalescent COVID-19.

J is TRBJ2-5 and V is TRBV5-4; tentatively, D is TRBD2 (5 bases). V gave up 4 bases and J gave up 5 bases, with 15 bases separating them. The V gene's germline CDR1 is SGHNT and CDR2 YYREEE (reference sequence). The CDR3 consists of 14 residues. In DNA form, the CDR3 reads TGTGCCAGCAGCCAGACGGGAACCGTGGAGACCCAGTACTTC. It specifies CASSQTGTVETQYF.

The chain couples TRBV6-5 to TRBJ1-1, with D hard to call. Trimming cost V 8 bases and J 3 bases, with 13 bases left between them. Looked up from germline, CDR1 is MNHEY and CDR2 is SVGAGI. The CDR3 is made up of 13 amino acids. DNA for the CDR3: TGTGCCAGCTCGTTACACCGGGACACTGAAGCTTTCTTT. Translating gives CASSLHRDTEAFF.

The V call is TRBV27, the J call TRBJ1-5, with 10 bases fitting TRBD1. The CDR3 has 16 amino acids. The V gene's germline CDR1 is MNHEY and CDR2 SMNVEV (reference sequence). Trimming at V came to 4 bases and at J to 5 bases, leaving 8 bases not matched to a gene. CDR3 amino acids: CASSSWTGGSYQPQHF. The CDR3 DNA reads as TGTGCCAGCAGTTCGTGGACAGGGGGGTCGTATCAGCCCCAGCATTTT.

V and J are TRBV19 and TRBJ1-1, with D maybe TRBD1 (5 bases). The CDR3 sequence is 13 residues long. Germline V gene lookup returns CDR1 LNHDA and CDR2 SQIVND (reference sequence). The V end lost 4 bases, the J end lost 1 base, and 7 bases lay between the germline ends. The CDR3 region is CASSKTGNTEAFF. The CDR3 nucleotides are TGTGCCAGTAGTAAAACAGGGAACACTGAAGCTTTCTTT. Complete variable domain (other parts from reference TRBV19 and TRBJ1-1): DGGITQSPKYLFRKEGQNVTLSCEQNLNHDAMYWYRQDPGQGLRLIYYSQIVNDFQKGDIAEGYSVSREKKESFPLTVTSAQKNPTAFYLCASSKTGNTEAFFGQGTRLTVV.

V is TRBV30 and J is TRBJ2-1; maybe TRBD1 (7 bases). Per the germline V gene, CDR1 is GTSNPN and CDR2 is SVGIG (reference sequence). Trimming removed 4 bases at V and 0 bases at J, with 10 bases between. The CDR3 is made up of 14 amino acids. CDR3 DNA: TGTGCCTGGACGGGGGACAGCTCCTACAATGAGCAGTTCTTC. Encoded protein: CAWTGDSSYNEQFF.

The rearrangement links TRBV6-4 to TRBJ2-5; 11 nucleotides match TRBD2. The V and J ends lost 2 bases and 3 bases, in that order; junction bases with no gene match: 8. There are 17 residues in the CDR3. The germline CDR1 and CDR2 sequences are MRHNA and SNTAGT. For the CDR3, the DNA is TGTGCCAGCAGTGACCTCACTAGCGGGAGATGGGAAGAGACCCAGTACTTC. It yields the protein CASSDLTSGRWEETQYF.

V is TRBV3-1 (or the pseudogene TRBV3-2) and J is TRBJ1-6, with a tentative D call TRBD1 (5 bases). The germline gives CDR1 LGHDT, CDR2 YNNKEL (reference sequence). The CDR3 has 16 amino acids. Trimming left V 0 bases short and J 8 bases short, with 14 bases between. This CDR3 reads CASSQEGAGRDSPLHF. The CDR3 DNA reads TGTGCCAGCAGCCAAGAAGGGGCAGGGAGGGATTCACCCCTCCACTTT.

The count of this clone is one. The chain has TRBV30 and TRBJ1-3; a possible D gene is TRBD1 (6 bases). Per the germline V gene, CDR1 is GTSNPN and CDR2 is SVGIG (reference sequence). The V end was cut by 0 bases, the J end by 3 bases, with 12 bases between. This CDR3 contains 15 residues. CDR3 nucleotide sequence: TGTGCCTGGAGTGTAGGATGGGGGCTTGGAAACACCATATATTTT. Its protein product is CAWSVGWGLGNTIYF.

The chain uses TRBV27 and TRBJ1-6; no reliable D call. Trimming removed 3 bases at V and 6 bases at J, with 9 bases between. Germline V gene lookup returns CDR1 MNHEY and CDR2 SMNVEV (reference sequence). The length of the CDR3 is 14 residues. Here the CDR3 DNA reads TGTGCCAGCAGTTTGTTACAGATTAATTCACCCCTCCACTTT. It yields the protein CASSLLQINSPLHF.

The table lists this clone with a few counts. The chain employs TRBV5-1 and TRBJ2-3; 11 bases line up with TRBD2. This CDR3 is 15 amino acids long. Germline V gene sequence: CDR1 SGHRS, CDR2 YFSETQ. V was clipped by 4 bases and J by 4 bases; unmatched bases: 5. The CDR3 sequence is CASSELAGDADTQYF. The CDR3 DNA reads TGCGCCAGCAGCGAACTAGCGGGAGACGCAGATACGCAGTATTTT.

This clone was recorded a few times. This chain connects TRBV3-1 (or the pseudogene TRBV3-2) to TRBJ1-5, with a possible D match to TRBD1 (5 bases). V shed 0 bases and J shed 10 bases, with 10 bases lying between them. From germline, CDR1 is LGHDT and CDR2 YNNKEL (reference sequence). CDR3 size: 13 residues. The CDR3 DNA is TGTGCCAGCAGCCAAGATGACAGAAGTCCCCAGCATTTT. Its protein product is CASSQDDRSPQHF.

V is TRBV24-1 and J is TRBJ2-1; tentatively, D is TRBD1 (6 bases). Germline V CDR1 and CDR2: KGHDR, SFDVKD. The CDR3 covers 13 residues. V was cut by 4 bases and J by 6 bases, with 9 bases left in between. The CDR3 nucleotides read TGTGCCACCAGTGAGGAAGGGGGCAATGAGCAGTTCTTC. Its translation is CATSEEGGNEQFF.

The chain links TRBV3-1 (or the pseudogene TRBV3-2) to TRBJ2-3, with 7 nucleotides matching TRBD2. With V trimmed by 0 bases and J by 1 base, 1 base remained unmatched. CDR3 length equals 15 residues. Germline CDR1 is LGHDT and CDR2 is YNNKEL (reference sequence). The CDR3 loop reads CASSQDLAGTDTQYF. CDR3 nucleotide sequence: TGTGCCAGCAGCCAAGATCTAGCGGGCACAGATACGCAGTATTTT.

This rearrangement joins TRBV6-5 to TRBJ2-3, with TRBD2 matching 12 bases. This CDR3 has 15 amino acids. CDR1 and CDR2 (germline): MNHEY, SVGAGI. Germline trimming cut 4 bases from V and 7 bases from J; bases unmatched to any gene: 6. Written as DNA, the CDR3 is TGTGCCAGCAGTTCGACTAGCGGGAGCTCAAATACGCAGTATTTT. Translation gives CASSSTSGSSNTQYF.

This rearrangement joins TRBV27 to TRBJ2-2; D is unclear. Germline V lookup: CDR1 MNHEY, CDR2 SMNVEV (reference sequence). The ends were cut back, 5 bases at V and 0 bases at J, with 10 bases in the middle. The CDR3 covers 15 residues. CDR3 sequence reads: CASSRSRTNTGELFF. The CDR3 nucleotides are TGTGCCAGCAGTCGCTCTAGGACGAACACCGGGGAGCTGTTTTTT.

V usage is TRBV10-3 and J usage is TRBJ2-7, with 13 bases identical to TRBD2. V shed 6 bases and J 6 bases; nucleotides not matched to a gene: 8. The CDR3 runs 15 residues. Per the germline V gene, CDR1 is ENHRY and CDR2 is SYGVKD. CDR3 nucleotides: TGTGCCATCAGGTCCGGACTAGCGGGAGTTGGCGAGCAGTACTTC. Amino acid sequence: CAIRSGLAGVGEQYF.

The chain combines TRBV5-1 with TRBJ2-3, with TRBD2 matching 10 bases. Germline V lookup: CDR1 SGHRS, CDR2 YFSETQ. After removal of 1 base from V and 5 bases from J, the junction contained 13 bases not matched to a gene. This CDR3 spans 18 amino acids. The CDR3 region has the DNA TGCGCCAGCAGCTTGTCTGCTAGCGGGAGTTCGTCTGAAGATACGCAGTATTTT. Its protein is CASSLSASGSSSEDTQYF.

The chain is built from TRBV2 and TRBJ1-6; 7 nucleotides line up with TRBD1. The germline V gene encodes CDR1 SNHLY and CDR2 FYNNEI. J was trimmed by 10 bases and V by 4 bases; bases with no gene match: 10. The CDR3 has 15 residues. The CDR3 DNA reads TGTGCCAGCAGTGGAGAGACAGGGCTCCACTCACCCCTCCACTTT. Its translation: CASSGETGLHSPLHF.

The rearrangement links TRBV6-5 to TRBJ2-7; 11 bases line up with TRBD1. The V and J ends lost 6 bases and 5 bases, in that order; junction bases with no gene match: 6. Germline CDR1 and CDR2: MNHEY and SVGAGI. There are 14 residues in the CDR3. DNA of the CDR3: TGTGCCAGCAGGGGACAGGGGGGGTCAAACGAGCAGTACTTC. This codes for CASRGQGGSNEQYF.

The DNA for the CDR3 is TGTGCCAGCTCGGCCAGGGGCTATGGCTACACCTTC. This encodes CASSARGYGYTF. V and J are TRBV28 and TRBJ1-2; D is possibly TRBD1 (6 bases). V lost 8 bases and J 4 bases, leaving 11 bases between the germline ends. CDR1 is MDHEN and CDR2 is SYDVKM in the germline V gene. The CDR3 runs 12 residues.

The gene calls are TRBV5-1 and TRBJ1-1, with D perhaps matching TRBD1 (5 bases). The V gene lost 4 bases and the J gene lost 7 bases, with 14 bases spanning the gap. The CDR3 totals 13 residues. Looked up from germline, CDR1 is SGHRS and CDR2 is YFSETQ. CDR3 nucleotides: TGCGCCAGCAGCCCTGGGGCCGGCTATGAAGCTTTCTTT. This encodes CASSPGAGYEAFF.

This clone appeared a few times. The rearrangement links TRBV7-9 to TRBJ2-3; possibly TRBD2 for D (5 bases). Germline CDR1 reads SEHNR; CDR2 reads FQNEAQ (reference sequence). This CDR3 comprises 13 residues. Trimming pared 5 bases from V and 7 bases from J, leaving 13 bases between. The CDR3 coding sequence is TGTGCCAGCAGCCAAGCCTCGGGAAATACGCAGTATTTT. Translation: CASSQASGNTQYF.

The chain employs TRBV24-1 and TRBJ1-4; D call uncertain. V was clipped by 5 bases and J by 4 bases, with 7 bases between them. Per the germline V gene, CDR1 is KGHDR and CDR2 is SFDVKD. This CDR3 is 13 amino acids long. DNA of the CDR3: TGTGCCACCAGTGTCGCAGGTAATGAAAAACTGTTTTTT. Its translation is CATSVAGNEKLFF.